This T cell receptor (beta chain) stems from a study of CD8 T cells in Susac syndrome (dated by TCRdb to about 2019). For the study in its entirety: Of the Susac syndrome patients who were sequenced, eight were in clinical remission while roughly six had clinically active disease. The study used repertoire sequencing to test whether antigen drove CD8+ T cell activation and differentiation in Susac syndrome. At blood withdrawal, Susac syndrome patients were either therapy-naive, taking corticosteroids (in some cases with IVIg as well), or taking IVIg alone.

High-throughput TCR beta sequencing profiled peripheral blood CD8+ and CD4+ T cells from healthy donors, Susac syndrome patients and multiple sclerosis patients. Recently defined diagnostic criteria for definite or probable disease were met by the Susac syndrome patients. CD8+ TEMRA cells were enriched by FACS, while bulk CD8+ and CD4+ T cells were purified by magnetic negative isolation. Blood was collected in EDTA tubes and processed within 24 hours, with PBMCs isolated through density gradient centrifugation. PBMCs destined for TCR sequencing were cryopreserved in liquid nitrogen and later thawed in a 37 °C water bath. The sorted or isolated CD4+, CD8+ and CD8+ TEMRA cells reached a purity of at least 90%. On the study overall, not on this receptor specifically: In patients with Susac syndrome, the CD4+ T cell repertoire showed no detectable clonal expansion. The number of individuals in the TCR sequencing and HLA analysis was acknowledged as relatively small.

Concerning this clonotype itself: Its recognized antigen is unknown. No much larger clone is present one base from it, and per-base qualities are unavailable.

RNA was extracted using the RNeasy kit, and roughly 0.45 to 1 ug of the RNA was reverse transcribed with random hexamers. TCR beta CDR3 regions were amplified with the immunoSEQ multiplex PCR assay covering 54 Vbeta and 13 Jbeta segments. To correct PCR amplification bias, a synthetic template baseline was used for both primer optimization and computational correction. From the authors' description of their analysis: Reads were annotated to V, D and J genes according to IMGT and were analyzed with immunoSEQ Analyzer, with only productive sequences retained. To calculate clonality, Shannon entropy was normalized by log2 of the number of productive unique sequences and then subtracted from one. For each patient and control, public and private clones were evaluated among the 100 most prevalent clones. Susac-specific clones were defined as absent from healthy and MS cohorts, 1052 published viral clones and other ImmuneACCESS disease sequences. In-frame beta chains were kept once TCRdb had trimmed the public reads at Q25 with fastp and called clones with MiXCR. Each CDR3 protein gets just one entry, which takes the most common genes and DNA from the rows behind it. For this entry, the V and J calls and clone size follow TCRdb and not the study's own pipeline. This sample lists 140,000 to 150,000 distinct CDR3 sequences; around 95% were detected once. The top ten hold approximately 0.08% of the sample.

The CDR3 holds 12 amino acids from the cysteine to the phenylalanine. Of the read, only the CDR3 DNA is kept; its 36 bases are in frame from base 1. Trimming takes 6 bases from V and 3 bases from J, and the germline ends sit 11 bases apart. CDR1 SQVTM and CDR2 ANQGSEA are derived from the germline V gene. The receptor's source is a human donor with Susac syndrome. The rearrangement combines TRBV29-1 with TRBJ1-1; TRBD1 is perhaps the D gene, given 5 matching bases. Specimen: CD4+ T cells from PBMCs. The CDR3 amino acid sequence is: CSVGGLYTEAFF. Here is the DNA: TGCAGCGTCGGGGGACTTTACACTGAAGCTTTCTTT.